This is a list of T cell receptor beta chains from one sample in a study of cytomegalovirus exposure and HLA in healthy donors. Sequencing was performed with immunoSEQ multiplex PCR; in TCRdb, only in-frame clones are kept and a portion is missing. The data contain approximately 220,000 clones, about four fifths of them singletons. Sequenced: PBMCs. Receptors were obtained from a man aged 25 to 40 in good health and CMV-seronegative. Both conserved end residues are part of each CDR3. Fields, in order: D gene, CDR3 length, J gene, clone size, V gene, CDR3 DNA, CDR3 protein. A D gene is named only where the DNA matches it firmly. Some rows have no size entry. The others give once, few or many, or a class for an expanded clone.

- 16 TRBJ2-1 once TRBV4-3 TGCGCCAGCAGCCGACTACAGGGTCAATCCTACAATGAGCAGTTCTTC CASSRLQGQSYNEQFF
- 13 TRBJ2-3 - TRBV10-1 TGCGCCAGAACAGGGCGGCGAACAGATACGCAGTATTTT CARTGRRTDTQYF
TRBD2 15 TRBJ2-2 - TRBV7-2 TGTGCCAGCAGCCGGACTAGCGGGGGGGCCGGGGAGCTGTTTTTT CASSRTSGGAGELFF
- 15 TRBJ1-4 - TRBV6-6 TGTGCCAGCACCAACGGGGGGAGTGAAGGTCGGAAACTGTTTTTT CASTNGGSEGRKLFF
TRBD1 16 TRBJ2-3 - TRBV6-5 TGTGCCAGCAGTTCCCGACTCCAAAAAGGACAGGGGACGCAGTATTTT CASSSRLQKGQGTQYF
- 13 TRBJ2-3 few TRBV5-1 TGCGCCAGCAGCTTGGGGACAGCAGATACGCAGTATTTT CASSLGTADTQYF
TRBD2 15 TRBJ2-1 - TRBV11-3 TGTGCCAGCAGCCTAGCGGGGGGGCCGGGGAATGAGCAGTTCTTC CASSLAGGPGNEQFF
- 15 TRBJ2-4 - TRBV7-9 TGTGCCAGCAGCTTAGCTGGGTCCCTAGTCCCCATTCAGTACTTC CASSLAGSLVPIQYF
TRBD2 14 TRBJ2-7 - TRBV6-1 TGTGCCAGCACCGCCGGGGGGGTGTCCTACGAGCAGTACTTC CASTAGGVSYEQYF
TRBD1 15 TRBJ2-7 - TRBV4-2 TGTGCCAGCAGCCAAGAAGGACAGGGCGTGTTCGAGCAGTACTTC CASSQEGQGVFEQYF
TRBD2 16 TRBJ2-7 once TRBV5-1 TGCGCCAGCAGCGCCCCTCGGGGGGGGTACTCCTACGAGCAGTACTTC CASSAPRGGYSYEQYF
- 14 TRBJ2-3 few TRBV2 TGTGCCAGCAATGAACAGGGACTATCAGATACGCAGTATTTT CASNEQGLSDTQYF
- 15 TRBJ1-1 - TRBV4-1 TGCGCCAGCAGCCCGGGACCGCAGAACAGGGTCGAAGCTTTCTTT CASSPGPQNRVEAFF
- 19 TRBJ1-6 - TRBV2 TGTGCCAGCAGGGCCCGACGTGACGTAGACAGCTCCTATAATTCACCCCTCCACTTT CASRARRDVDSSYNSPLHF
- 13 TRBJ1-5 once TRBV19 TGTGCCAGTAGTAGCAGGCTTAATCAGCCCCAGCATTTT CASSSRLNQPQHF
- 13 TRBJ1-6 - TRBV19 TGTGCCAGTAGTATCCCGGAAAGGGGACCCCTCCACTTT CASSIPERGPLHF
- 15 TRBJ1-5 - TRBV19 TGTGCCAGTAGTATATGGGGGCGAGGGAATCAGCCCCAGCATTTT CASSIWGRGNQPQHF
- 16 TRBJ2-4 - TRBV14 TGTGCCAGCAGCCAAGGAGGGTCGGGGGGCCAAAACATTCAGTACTTC CASSQGGSGGQNIQYF
- 15 TRBJ2-7 - TRBV29-1 TGCAGCGTTGAAGAAGCAGACAGGCAGCCCTACGAGCAGTACTTC CSVEEADRQPYEQYF
TRBD1 14 TRBJ1-6 - TRBV9 TGTGCCAGCAGATCCGGACAGGTTAATTCACCCCTCCACTTT CASRSGQVNSPLHF
- 16 TRBJ2-5 - TRBV5-1 TGCGCCAGCAGTTCCACGGACGGGGTTTACCAAGAGACCCAGTACTTC CASSSTDGVYQETQYF
- 14 TRBJ1-1 - TRBV7-2 TGTGCCAGCAGCTTTTTCATTTTGAACACTGAAGCTTTCTTT CASSFFILNTEAFF
- 13 TRBJ2-7 few TRBV5-1 TGCGCCAGTCGGGCGGGCCCATCCGACGAGCAGTACTTC CASRAGPSDEQYF
- 13 TRBJ2-3 - TRBV10-3 TGTGCCAGCGGACACCAAACCACAGATACGCAGTATTTT CASGHQTTDTQYF
TRBD1 14 TRBJ2-7 - TRBV9 TGTGCCAGCAGCCCCTGGGACAGGGAGGACGAGCAGTACTTC CASSPWDREDEQYF
- 19 TRBJ2-1 - TRBV4-3 TGCGCCAGCAGCCATAAAGCGGGCCCCCTCATGAACTCCTACAATGAGCAGTTCTTC CASSHKAGPLMNSYNEQFF
TRBD1 14 TRBJ2-7 - TRBV18 TGTGCCAGCTCACTGGGACAGCAGAGGAACGAGCAGTACTTC CASSLGQQRNEQYF
TRBD2 16 TRBJ2-1 - TRBV5-1 TGCGCCAGCAGCTTGATGCGGGGGGGGAGTTACAATGAGCAGTTCTTC CASSLMRGGSYNEQFF
- 14 TRBJ2-2 once TRBV4-1 TGCGCCAGCAGCCAAGATATTAGCAACAGGGAGCTGTTTTTT CASSQDISNRELFF
- 16 TRBJ2-5 - TRBV27 TGTGCCAGCAGTTTATCGGGATTACAGGGAGGGGAGACCCAGTACTTC CASSLSGLQGGETQYF
TRBD1 18 TRBJ2-6 - TRBV7-3 TGTGCCAGCAGCCCAACGGGACAGCACAACTCTGGGGCCAACGTCCTGACTTTC CASSPTGQHNSGANVLTF
TRBD1 18 TRBJ1-4 - TRBV18 TGTGCCAGCTCACCTACAGGGGGCGGTGGAGCAACTAATGAAAAACTGTTTTTT CASSPTGGGGATNEKLFF
TRBD2 13 TRBJ2-1 few TRBV4-1 TGCGCCAGCAGCCAACTAGCGGACAATGAGCAGTTCTTC CASSQLADNEQFF
- 13 TRBJ2-5 - TRBV7-9 TGTGCCAGCAGCTTACCAGGGGTAGAAACCCAGTACTTC CASSLPGVETQYF
TRBD1 18 TRBJ2-3 - TRBV10-1 TGCGCCAGCACTCCCCCACAGGGGCCCGTTCCTAGCACAGATACGCAGTATTTT CASTPPQGPVPSTDTQYF
TRBD2 15 TRBJ2-5 - TRBV7-8 TGTGCCAGCAGCACACGGACTAGCGGGGGGGGGACCCAGTACTTC CASSTRTSGGGTQYF
- 14 TRBJ2-2 once TRBV6-6 TGTGCCAGCAGTTACTCACAGAACACCGGGGAGCTGTTTTTT CASSYSQNTGELFF
- 14 TRBJ2-5 - TRBV5-1 TGCGCCAGCAGCACTGGGAGGTACCAAGAGACCCAGTACTTC CASSTGRYQETQYF
- 16 TRBJ1-2 - TRBV6-5 TGTGCCAGCAGTTACTCCCTTCGGCAAGGAGACTATGGCTACACCTTC CASSYSLRQGDYGYTF
TRBD1 17 TRBJ1-1 - TRBV7-2 TGTGCCAGCAGCTTCGACCGCGGGACAGGGAAGAACACTGAAGCTTTCTTT CASSFDRGTGKNTEAFF
- 17 TRBJ2-7 - TRBV4-3 TGCGCCAGCAGCCAAGATCGGGCAGGACAGACGTTCTACGAGCAGTACTTC CASSQDRAGQTFYEQYF
TRBD1 14 TRBJ2-2 - TRBV7-9 TGTGCCAGCAGCCCGATACAGGGGCCCGGGGAGCTGTTTTTT CASSPIQGPGELFF
- 15 TRBJ2-7 - TRBV19 TGTGCCAGTAGTATAGGGGACACGCACACCTACGAGCAGTACTTC CASSIGDTHTYEQYF
TRBD1 13 TRBJ1-5 - TRBV7-9 TGTGCCAGCAGCGTGGGACAGGCCATGCCCCAGCATTTT CASSVGQAMPQHF
TRBD1 15 TRBJ1-6 - TRBV10-2 TGCGCCAGCAGTGACCAGGACAGGGGAAATTCACCCCTCCACTTT CASSDQDRGNSPLHF
- 17 TRBJ2-1 - TRBV4-3 TGCGCCAGCAGCCAAATTTTGGGGGCTCCACCCTACAATGAGCAGTTCTTC CASSQILGAPPYNEQFF
- 14 TRBJ2-6 - TRBV6-4 TGTGCCAGCAGTGAGGGGGCTGGGGCCAGCGTCCTGACTTTC CASSEGAGASVLTF
- 14 TRBJ2-2 - TRBV28 TGTGCCAGCAGTTTACTAGCGAACACCGGGGAGCTGTTTTTT CASSLLANTGELFF
TRBD1 15 TRBJ1-2 - TRBV4-2 TGTGCCAGCAGCCAAGGCCCAGGGGGCGGCTATGGCTACACCTTC CASSQGPGGGYGYTF
TRBD1 16 TRBJ1-6 - TRBV27 TGTGCCAGCAGTTTAAACAGGGGGCTCCTTAATTCACCCCTCCACTTT CASSLNRGLLNSPLHF
- 13 TRBJ1-5 few TRBV2 TGTGCCAGCAACCAGGAAGTCAATCAGCCCCAGCATTTT CASNQEVNQPQHF
- 16 TRBJ2-5 - TRBV18 TGTGCCAGCTCACCCAGGGGTCCCCCGATACAAGAGACCCAGTACTTC CASSPRGPPIQETQYF
TRBD1 15 TRBJ1-1 - TRBV6-6 TGTGCCAGCAGAGGGGGCGGGTATGGGAACACTGAAGCTTTCTTT CASRGGGYGNTEAFF
TRBD2 17 TRBJ2-5 - TRBV7-9 TGTGCCAGCAGCTTAGAGGAAGCGACTAGCGGCAGGGGGACCCAGTACTTC CASSLEEATSGRGTQYF
- 13 TRBJ2-5 - TRBV10-3 TGTGCCATCAGTCAGGGGCGAGAAGAGACCCAGTACTTC CAISQGREETQYF